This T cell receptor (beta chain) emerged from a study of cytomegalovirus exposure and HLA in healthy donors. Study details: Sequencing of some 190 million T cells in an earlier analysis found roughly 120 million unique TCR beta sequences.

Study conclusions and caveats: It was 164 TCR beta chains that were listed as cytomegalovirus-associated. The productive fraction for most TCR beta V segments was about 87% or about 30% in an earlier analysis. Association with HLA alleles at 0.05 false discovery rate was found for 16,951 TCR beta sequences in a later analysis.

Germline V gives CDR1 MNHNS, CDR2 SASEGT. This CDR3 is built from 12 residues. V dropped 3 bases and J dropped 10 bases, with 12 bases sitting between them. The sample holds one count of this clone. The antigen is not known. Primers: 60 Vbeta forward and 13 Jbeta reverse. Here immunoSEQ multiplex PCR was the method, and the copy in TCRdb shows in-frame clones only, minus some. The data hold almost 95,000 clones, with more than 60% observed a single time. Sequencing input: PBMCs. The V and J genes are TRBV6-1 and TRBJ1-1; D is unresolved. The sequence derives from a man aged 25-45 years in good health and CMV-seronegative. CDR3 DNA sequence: TGTGCCAGCAGTGATAGCGGGGTTGGAGCTTTCTTT. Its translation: CASSDSGVGAFF.